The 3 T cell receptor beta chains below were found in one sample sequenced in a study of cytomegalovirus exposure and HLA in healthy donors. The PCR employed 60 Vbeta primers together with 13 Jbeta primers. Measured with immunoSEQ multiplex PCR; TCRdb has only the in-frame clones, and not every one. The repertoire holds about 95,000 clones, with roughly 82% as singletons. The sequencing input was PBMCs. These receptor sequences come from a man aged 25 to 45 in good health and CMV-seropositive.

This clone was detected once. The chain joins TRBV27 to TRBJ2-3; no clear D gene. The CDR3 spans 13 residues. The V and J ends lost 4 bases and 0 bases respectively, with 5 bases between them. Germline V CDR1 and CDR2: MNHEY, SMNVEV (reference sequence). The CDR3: CASSSLSTDTQYF. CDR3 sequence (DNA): TGTGCCAGCAGTTCCTTAAGCACAGATACGCAGTATTTT.

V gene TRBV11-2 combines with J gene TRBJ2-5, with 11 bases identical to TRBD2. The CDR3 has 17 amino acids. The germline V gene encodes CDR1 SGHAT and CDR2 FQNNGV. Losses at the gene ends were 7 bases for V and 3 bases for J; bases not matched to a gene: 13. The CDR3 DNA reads TGTGCCAGCACCGTTTCCCTAGCGGGAGGTGTGGAAGAGACCCAGTACTTC. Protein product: CASTVSLAGGVEETQYF.

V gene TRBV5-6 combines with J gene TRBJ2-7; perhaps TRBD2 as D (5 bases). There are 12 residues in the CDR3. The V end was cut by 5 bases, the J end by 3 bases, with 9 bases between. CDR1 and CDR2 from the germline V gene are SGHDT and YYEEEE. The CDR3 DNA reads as TGTGCCAGCAGGGGAGTGGGCTACGAGCAGTACTTC. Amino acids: CASRGVGYEQYF.